These 15 T cell receptor beta chains came from one sample sequenced in a study of OX40 agonist ivuxolimab in advanced cancers. Clones were read by immunoSEQ multiplex PCR, and TCRdb kept only the in-frame ones, dropping some. The sample carries tens of thousands of clones, 80% to 90% recorded once. The specimen comprised CD4+ or CD8+ T cells sorted from blood, sampled in a trial of the OX40 agonist ivuxolimab. The receptors here all came from an adult with an advanced solid tumor such as melanoma, head and neck, liver or kidney cancer.

The rearrangement links TRBV18 to TRBJ2-3; D perhaps matches TRBD2 (6 bases). Per germline, CDR1 KGHSH and CDR2 LQKENI. V dropped 5 bases and J dropped 1 base, with 13 bases sitting between them. CDR3 size: 15 residues. The CDR3 DNA reads TGTGCCAGCTCAGCCAGGAGGGTTCGCACAGATACGCAGTATTTT. Translating gives CASSARRVRTDTQYF.

V gene TRBV6-1 combines with J gene TRBJ2-5; D is perhaps TRBD2 (6 bases). V was cut by 2 bases and J by 3 bases, with 10 bases left in between. The germline V gene has CDR1 MNHNS and CDR2 SASEGT. CDR3 size: 14 residues. The CDR3 region has the DNA TGTGCCAGCAGTGAAAGCGGGTTCAAAGAGACCCAGTACTTC. Encoded protein: CASSESGFKETQYF.

The chain is built from TRBV30 and TRBJ2-3, with TRBD2 as a possible D gene (5 bases). The CDR3 spans 14 residues. Per germline, CDR1 GTSNPN and CDR2 SVGIG (reference sequence). The V end lost 2 bases, the J end lost 0 bases, and 9 bases lay between the germline ends. This chain's CDR3 is CAWSIGVSTDTQYF. The DNA for the CDR3 is TGTGCCTGGAGTATCGGGGTTAGCACAGATACGCAGTATTTT. Using reference TRBV30 and TRBJ2-3 for the parts outside the CDR3, the full variable domain is SQTIHQWPATLVQPVGSPLSLECTVEGTSNPNLYWYRQAAGRGLQLLFYSVGIGQISSEVPQNLSASRPQDRQFILSSKKLLLSDSGFYLCAWSIGVSTDTQYFGPGTRLTVL.

This chain links TRBV7-9 with TRBJ2-5, with 8 bases identical to TRBD1. V lost 5 bases, J lost 4 bases, and 3 bases stayed unmatched. Germline loops: CDR1 SEHNR, CDR2 FQNEAQ (reference sequence). The CDR3 extends over 13 amino acids. The CDR3: CASSRTGGETQYF. The CDR3 DNA reads as TGTGCCAGCAGCCGAACAGGGGGAGAGACCCAGTACTTC.

Here the CDR3 reads CASSATGGAETQYF. The CDR3 nucleotides read TGTGCCAGCAGCGCGACAGGGGGCGCGGAGACCCAGTACTTC. This chain links TRBV5-4 with TRBJ2-5; 10 nucleotides line up with TRBD1. V shed 4 bases and J 5 bases; nucleotides not matched to a gene: 5. The CDR3 consists of 14 residues. The germline CDR1 and CDR2 sequences are SGHNT and YYREEE (reference sequence).

The chain uses TRBV11-3 and TRBJ2-3; perhaps TRBD1 as D (7 bases). From germline, CDR1 is SGHNT and CDR2 YENEEA. The CDR3 sequence is 14 residues long. V lost 4 bases and J lost 6, with 14 bases in between. DNA for the CDR3: TGTGCCAGCAGCTACAGGGGCGGGGAGGATACGCAGTATTTT. This sequence encodes CASSYRGGEDTQYF.

V gene TRBV18 combines with J gene TRBJ2-5; TRBD1 is a possible D gene (6 bases). The J call may be wrong; the DNA end is better matched by TRBJ2-7. The CDR3 runs 13 residues. Germline CDR1 KGHSH, CDR2 LQKENI. The CDR3 region is CASSRGQNYEQYF. In DNA form, the CDR3 reads TGTGCCAGCTCACGTGGACAGAACTACGAGCAGTACTTC.

A single count supports this clone. This sequence joins TRBV15 and TRBJ1-1, with D possibly being TRBD1 (6 bases). The germline V and J ends were trimmed by 0 bases and 3 bases, with 11 bases remaining between them. The CDR3 has 15 residues. Germline assignment: CDR1 LNHNV and CDR2 YYDKDF (reference sequence). The CDR3 sequence is CATSRDQGRDTEAFF. The CDR3 coding sequence is TGTGCCACCAGCAGAGATCAGGGGAGGGACACTGAAGCTTTCTTT.

The chain uses TRBV4-2 and TRBJ2-1; the D is unclear. The ends were cut back, 1 base at V and 4 bases at J, with 8 bases in the middle. Germline V gene lookup returns CDR1 LGHNA and CDR2 YNFKEQ. The CDR3 is 14 amino acids. CDR3 DNA: TGTGCCAGCAGCCAAGTTGGGGTTTACAATGAGCAGTTCTTC. This gives the protein CASSQVGVYNEQFF.

This chain uses TRBV15 with TRBJ1-2, with D possibly being TRBD1 (6 bases). The V gene lost 5 bases and the J gene lost 8 bases, with 18 bases spanning the gap. CDR1 LNHNV and CDR2 YYDKDF come from the germline V gene (reference sequence). The length of the CDR3 is 14 residues. This CDR3 reads CATSAGWGRGGYTF. The CDR3 nucleotides read TGTGCCACCAGCGCAGGGTGGGGGCGTGGAGGCTACACCTTC.

The gene calls are TRBV6-1 and TRBJ2-3; 10 positions agree with TRBD2. The CDR3 extends over 14 amino acids. The germline CDR1 and CDR2 sequences are MNHNS and SASEGT. V was clipped by 7 bases and J by 5 bases; unmatched bases: 6. For the CDR3, the DNA is TGTGCCAGCACCCGGACTAGCGGTATAGATACGCAGTATTTT. It translates to CASTRTSGIDTQYF.

V and J are TRBV2 and TRBJ1-5, with 9 bases fitting TRBD1. The germline V gene has CDR1 SNHLY and CDR2 FYNNEI. The CDR3 totals 14 residues. Losses at the gene ends were 6 bases for V and 5 bases for J; bases not matched to a gene: 5. For the CDR3, the DNA is TGTGCCAGCAGCCCCGGGACAGGGTATCAGCCCCAGCATTTT. Residues: CASSPGTGYQPQHF.

This chain connects TRBV4-2 to TRBJ2-1; 9 bases agree with TRBD1. V lost 3 bases and J lost 5; bases outside the gene matches: 5. The CDR3 consists of 15 residues. Germline V gene sequence: CDR1 LGHNA, CDR2 YNFKEQ. CDR3 protein: CASSHGTGRNNEQFF. The CDR3 DNA follows: TGTGCCAGCAGCCACGGGACAGGGAGGAACAATGAGCAGTTCTTC.

In nucleotides, the CDR3 is TGTGCCAGCAGTCCAGACAGGGTAAACGAGCAGTACTTC. Amino acid sequence: CASSPDRVNEQYF. This chain joins TRBV27 and TRBJ2-7; 7 nucleotides agree with TRBD1. This CDR3 is built from 13 residues. V was clipped by 5 bases and J by 5 bases; unmatched bases: 6. The germline V gene has CDR1 MNHEY and CDR2 SMNVEV (reference sequence).

The chain uses TRBV5-4 and TRBJ2-2, with D tentatively TRBD1 (6 bases). The CDR3 consists of 14 residues. CDR1 SGHNT and CDR2 YYREEE come from the germline V gene (reference sequence). Trimming left V 3 bases short and J 5 bases short, with 11 bases between. The DNA for the CDR3 is TGTGCCAGCAGCTCGAATACAGGGACCGGGGAGCTGTTTTTT. Residues: CASSSNTGTGELFF. The full variable domain, in which reference TRBV5-4 and TRBJ2-2 provide the parts outside the CDR3, is ETGVTQSPTHLIKTRGQQVTLRCSSQSGHNTVSWYQQALGQGPQFIFQYYREEENGRGNFPPRFSGLQFPNYSSELNVNALELDDSALYLCASSSNTGTGELFFGEGSRLTVL.